This is a list of T cell receptor beta chains from one sample in a study of CD8+ T cells in alopecia areata. TCRdb's table, derived via immunoSEQ multiplex PCR, lists solely in-frame clones and lacks some. This sample has 110,000 to 150,000 clones, with 50% to 65% found just once. Specimen: CD8+ T cells sorted from blood, collected at week 4, from a patient treated with tofacitinib. The receptor source for this set is a human donor with alopecia areata. Each CDR3 is given with its conserved first and last residue. The order of the fields is V gene, J gene, CDR3 protein.

V: TRBV2
J: TRBJ2-5
CDR3: CASSSGLFQETQYF

V: TRBV5-6
J: TRBJ1-1
CDR3: CASSLGDTEAFF

V: TRBV4-3
J: TRBJ1-1
CDR3: CASSQGEGRTEAFF

V: TRBV29-1
J: TRBJ2-1
CDR3: CSPVTGDNEQFF

V: TRBV7-8
J: TRBJ2-5
CDR3: CASSLLAGQETQYF

V: TRBV30
J: TRBJ2-3
CDR3: CAWSVDSGTDTQYF

V: TRBV27
J: TRBJ1-5
CDR3: CASSGTGPNQPQHF

V: TRBV27
J: TRBJ1-6
CDR3: CASTKTGGHNSPLHF

V: TRBV2
J: TRBJ1-2
CDR3: CASKGEGVNYGYTF

V: TRBV11-2
J: TRBJ2-2
CDR3: CASSQLAGDTGELFF

V: TRBV6-5
J: TRBJ2-7
CDR3: CASSYSDLSGYEQYF

V: TRBV5-1
J: TRBJ1-4
CDR3: CASSLEGAGEKLFF

V: TRBV4-1
J: TRBJ1-5
CDR3: CASSQQGAVSNQPQHF

V: TRBV13
J: TRBJ2-5
CDR3: CASRGTGSWETQYF

V: TRBV7-9
J: TRBJ1-2
CDR3: CASSRLIYGYTF

V: TRBV9
J: TRBJ2-7
CDR3: CASSVRPGRPAYEQYF

V: TRBV11-2
J: TRBJ1-5
CDR3: CASSSRHSNQPQHF

V: TRBV7-9
J: TRBJ1-1
CDR3: CASRQGGPNTEAFF

V: TRBV4-1
J: TRBJ1-2
CDR3: CASSWDRGIYGYTF

V: TRBV7-9
J: TRBJ1-1
CDR3: CASSLTGLNTEAFF

V: TRBV13
J: TRBJ2-1
CDR3: CASSFSAGGSSYNEQFF

V: TRBV9
J: TRBJ1-1
CDR3: CASSVGAETTEAFF

V: TRBV25-1
J: TRBJ2-2
CDR3: CASSELSGLDTGELFF

V: TRBV27
J: TRBJ2-3
CDR3: CASWDFDTDTQYF

V: TRBV5-6
J: TRBJ2-3
CDR3: CASSLDAGYTDTQYF

V: TRBV7-2
J: TRBJ2-7
CDR3: CASSLAEAYEQYF

V: TRBV6-6
J: TRBJ2-5
CDR3: CASKSSVGGGEETQYF

V: TRBV6-5
J: TRBJ2-2
CDR3: CASSAGPFGELFF

V: TRBV6-5
J: TRBJ1-6
CDR3: CASRPGGTGTSPLHF

V: TRBV4-2
J: TRBJ2-7
CDR3: CASSQDLGENYEQYF

V: TRBV25-1
J: TRBJ2-1
CDR3: CASSASGRGLEQFF

V: TRBV30
J: TRBJ1-6
CDR3: CAWSVLSGGNSPLHF

V: TRBV10-3
J: TRBJ2-2
CDR3: CAISETKNTGELFF

V: TRBV21-1
J: TRBJ1-1
CDR3: CASSKSEGPSNTEAFF

V: TRBV6-1
J: TRBJ2-7
CDR3: CASSEGSGTLYEQYF

V: TRBV30
J: TRBJ1-2
CDR3: CAEEGGRGYTF

V: TRBV27
J: TRBJ1-2
CDR3: CASSPTGPYGYTF

V: TRBV5-6
J: TRBJ2-1
CDR3: CASSLGTSGVYNEQFF

V: TRBV10-3
J: TRBJ1-2
CDR3: CAISDGNYGYTF

V: TRBV4-1
J: TRBJ1-1
CDR3: CASSQGGFTEAFF

V: TRBV5-6
J: TRBJ2-7
CDR3: CASSLRGTYEQYF

V: TRBV29-1
J: TRBJ2-1
CDR3: CSVVTGTQNEQFF

V: TRBV13
J: TRBJ2-7
CDR3: CASSLGGTGSYEQYF

V: TRBV2
J: TRBJ2-5
CDR3: CASSVGLDQETQYF

V: TRBV5-1
J: TRBJ2-5
CDR3: CASCPNPTTYRGRETQYF

V: TRBV7-3
J: TRBJ2-3
CDR3: CASSLGSLRTDTQYF

V: TRBV7-8
J: TRBJ2-2
CDR3: CASSTRDRDTGELFF

V: TRBV11-2
J: TRBJ2-1
CDR3: CASSFTINEQFF

V: TRBV29-1
J: TRBJ2-1
CDR3: CSVESAGSSYNEQFF

V: TRBV7-9
J: TRBJ2-7
CDR3: CASSPASAYEQYF

V: TRBV11-2
J: TRBJ2-7
CDR3: CASSLQSSYEQYF

V: TRBV4-1
J: TRBJ1-1
CDR3: CASSQAGGQIMNTEAFF

V: TRBV4-1
J: TRBJ2-2
CDR3: CASSQRPLTSGTGELFF

V: TRBV14
J: TRBJ2-7
CDR3: CASSQDRSRRGSSYEQYF

V: TRBV9
J: TRBJ1-1
CDR3: CASSVVPGRAEAFF